Each of the 24 T cell receptor beta chains below was sequenced from the same sample in a study of blood T cell repertoires in COVID-19. Measured with immunoSEQ multiplex PCR; TCRdb has only the in-frame clones, and not every one. In the table there are about 170,000 clones, approximately 88% of which are singletons. Material for sequencing was peripheral blood. All receptors derive from a woman at least 80 years old with active or convalescent COVID-19.

The rearrangement joins TRBV10-3 to TRBJ1-5; D ambiguous. This CDR3 contains 14 residues. V lost 3 bases, J lost 3 bases, and 9 bases lay in between. In germline, CDR1 is ENHRY, CDR2 SYGVKD. CDR3 in DNA: TGTGCCATCAGTGATATGCAGTTCAATCAGCCCCAGCATTTT. Translation gives CAISDMQFNQPQHF.

For the CDR3, the DNA is TGTGCCAGCAGACCGACAGGGGGGTCCACTGAAGCTTTCTTT. It encodes CASRPTGGSTEAFF. The rearrangement uses TRBV6-5 and TRBJ1-1, with 9 bases lining up with TRBD1. This CDR3 spans 14 amino acids. Germline-derived CDR1 and CDR2 are MNHEY and SVGAGI. The trim removed 6 bases at V and 4 bases at J, leaving 6 bases unmatched.

The count of this clone is one. The rearrangement joins TRBV6-6 to TRBJ1-2; weak D call: TRBD1 (6 bases). Germline V gene lookup returns CDR1 MNHNY and CDR2 SVGAGI (reference sequence). The ends were cut back, 8 bases at V and 0 bases at J, with 16 bases in the middle. CDR3 size: 15 residues. As DNA, the CDR3 is TGTGCCAGCTATGGACAGCCCGCAACTAACTATGGCTACACCTTC. Its translation: CASYGQPATNYGYTF.

The chain carries TRBV9 and TRBJ1-6, with TRBD1 as a possible D gene (6 bases). CDR1 is SGDLS, CDR2 YYNGEE, per germline. V shed 5 bases and J shed 6 bases, with 12 bases lying between them. The CDR3 is made up of 14 amino acids. In DNA, the CDR3 is TGTGCCAGCAGTGAAACAGGGCTTAATTCACCCCTCCACTTT. Residues: CASSETGLNSPLHF.

This rearrangement joins TRBV5-4 to TRBJ2-1, with D perhaps matching TRBD2 (6 bases). Trimming removed 0 bases at V and 0 bases at J, with 13 bases between. In germline, CDR1 is SGHNT, CDR2 YYREEE (reference sequence). The CDR3 spans 17 residues. This CDR3 reads CASSLVGGASSYNEQFF. DNA for the CDR3: TGTGCCAGCAGCTTGGTCGGCGGGGCCAGCTCCTACAATGAGCAGTTCTTC.

The chain recombines TRBV15 with TRBJ1-5; TRBD1 might be the D (6 bases). The CDR3 loop spans 14 amino acids. Between the trimmed V and J ends, which lost 0 bases and 5 bases, there was a span of 8 bases. In germline, CDR1 is LNHNV, CDR2 YYDKDF (reference sequence). CDR3 nucleotides: TGTGCCACCAGCAGAGAGACAGGAGATCAGCCCCAGCATTTT. It is translated as CATSRETGDQPQHF.

The chain couples TRBV6-5 to TRBJ1-5; no clear D gene. CDR1 is MNHEY, CDR2 SVGAGI, per germline. The V end was cut by 5 bases, the J end by 2 bases, with 10 bases between. The CDR3 totals 14 residues. DNA for the CDR3: TGTGCCAGCAGTCGCGTGAGCGGCAATCAGCCCCAGCATTTT. Residues: CASSRVSGNQPQHF.

The chain recombines TRBV12-3 or TRBV12-4 with TRBJ2-7, with D perhaps TRBD1 (5 bases). This CDR3 has 12 amino acids. Trimming took 5 bases from V and 5 from J, leaving 10 bases between them. This CDR3 reads CASSDQGNEQYF. The CDR3 DNA is TGTGCCAGCAGTGACCAGGGTAACGAGCAGTACTTC.

The J gene is TRBJ2-1, the V gene TRBV5-6; the D gene is possibly TRBD1 (6 bases). V dropped 2 bases and J dropped 8 bases, with 8 bases sitting between them. CDR1 and CDR2 from the germline V gene are SGHDT and YYEEEE. This CDR3 region has 12 residues. The CDR3 region has the DNA TGTGCCAGCAGCTTACAGGGAGATGAGCAGTTCTTC. It encodes CASSLQGDEQFF.

This sequence joins TRBV18 and TRBJ1-2; maybe TRBD1 (5 bases). V lost 3 bases and J lost 1, with 12 bases in between. The germline gives CDR1 KGHSH, CDR2 LQKENI. CDR3 size: 15 residues. In DNA form, the CDR3 reads TGTGCCAGCTCACCTGGGGCAGCCCTTAACTATGGCTACACCTTC. Amino acid sequence: CASSPGAALNYGYTF.

The chain uses TRBV7-2 and TRBJ1-4; D gene unclear. CDR1 is SGHTA, CDR2 FQGNSA, per germline. V was shortened by 0 bases and J by 3 bases, with 11 bases between the two germline ends. The CDR3 consists of 16 residues. In DNA, the CDR3 is TGTGCCAGCAGCTTAGCAGTGCCGCAGGCTAATGAAAAACTGTTTTTT. It yields the protein CASSLAVPQANEKLFF.

The V gene is TRBV7-6, the J gene TRBJ1-1; no clear D. The CDR3 contains 14 residues. V was trimmed by 1 base and J by 1 base, leaving 7 bases between them. The germline gives CDR1 SGHVS, CDR2 FNYEAQ. The CDR3: CASSLDNRNTEAFF. Written as DNA, the CDR3 is TGTGCCAGCAGCTTAGATAACAGGAACACTGAAGCTTTCTTT.

The genes are TRBV2 and TRBJ1-5, with D maybe TRBD1 (5 bases). Trimming pared 8 bases from V and 4 bases from J, leaving 24 bases between. The CDR3 has 17 amino acids. The germline CDR1 and CDR2 sequences are SNHLY and FYNNEI. CDR3: CASYPGREVIRNQPQHF. For the CDR3, the DNA is TGTGCCAGCTACCCTGGCAGGGAGGTAATAAGAAATCAGCCCCAGCATTTT.

In its sample, this clone was seen a few times. The chain recombines TRBV11-3 with TRBJ2-5; D unresolved. The germline V and J ends were trimmed by 5 bases and 5 bases, with 24 bases remaining between them. The germline CDR1 and CDR2 sequences are SGHNT and YENEEA. There are 17 residues in the CDR3. CDR3 in amino acids: CASSNAVPGSGRETQYF. The CDR3 DNA is TGTGCCAGCAGCAACGCCGTCCCAGGTTCCGGTCGGGAGACCCAGTACTTC.

The chain employs TRBV7-2 and TRBJ2-4; 7 nucleotides match TRBD1. CDR3 length equals 14 residues. From germline, CDR1 is SGHTA and CDR2 FQGNSA. V was clipped by 5 bases and J by 4 bases; unmatched bases: 5. The DNA for the CDR3 is TGTGCCAGCAGCCCCCGGGACAGAAAAAACATTCAGTACTTC. Amino acid sequence: CASSPRDRKNIQYF.

This rearrangement joins TRBV6-5 to TRBJ2-7; tentative D call: TRBD1 (6 bases). The ends were cut back, 2 bases at V and 9 bases at J, with 14 bases in the middle. The CDR3 length is 13 residues. Germline CDR1 and CDR2: MNHEY and SVGAGI. The CDR3 nucleotides read TGTGCCAGCAGTTACCCAGGGGCTGTTTGGCAGTACTTC. Translating it yields CASSYPGAVWQYF.

This clone appeared a few times. V and J are TRBV27 and TRBJ1-5; 7 nucleotides agree with TRBD1. Germline lookup yields CDR1 MNHEY and CDR2 SMNVEV (reference sequence). Losses at the gene ends were 6 bases for V and 3 bases for J; bases not matched to a gene: 26. This CDR3 contains 21 residues. CDR3 bases: TGTGCCAGCAGCAAATCTAGATTTATTAGACAGGGAGAGGAAGACAATCAGCCCCAGCATTTT. Amino acid sequence: CASSKSRFIRQGEEDNQPQHF.

The chain recombines TRBV30 with TRBJ1-4, with D tentatively TRBD1 (6 bases). V was cut by 2 bases and J by 7 bases, with 14 bases left in between. Germline loops: CDR1 GTSNPN, CDR2 SVGIG (reference sequence). This CDR3 has 14 amino acids. The chain's CDR3 is CAWSRGGISEKLFF. For the CDR3, the DNA is TGTGCCTGGAGTCGAGGGGGTATAAGTGAAAAACTGTTTTTT. Drawing the rest from reference TRBV30 and TRBJ1-4, the complete variable domain is SQTIHQWPATLVQPVGSPLSLECTVEGTSNPNLYWYRQAAGRGLQLLFYSVGIGQISSEVPQNLSASRPQDRQFILSSKKLLLSDSGFYLCAWSRGGISEKLFFGSGTQLSVL.

V usage is TRBV6-5 and J usage is TRBJ1-1; TRBD1 agrees at 10 bases. The CDR3 is 16 residues long. V was pared by 2 bases and J by 4 bases, with 7 bases of the junction left unmatched. Germline lookup yields CDR1 MNHEY and CDR2 SVGAGI. For the CDR3, the DNA is TGTGCCAGCAGTTACGGAGACCGACAGGGGGCCACTGAAGCTTTCTTT. Amino acids: CASSYGDRQGATEAFF.

The rearrangement links TRBV6-2 or TRBV6-3 to TRBJ1-1; maybe TRBD1 (6 bases). This CDR3 region has 12 residues. V shed 2 bases and J shed 10 bases, with 11 bases lying between them. Germline CDR1 MNHEY, CDR2 SVGEGT. The CDR3 region is CASSYRDIGAFF. The CDR3 DNA sequence: TGTGCCAGCAGTTACCGGGACATAGGAGCTTTCTTT.

The chain combines TRBV12-2 with TRBJ2-7; TRBD2 is the table's D call and was not checked against the DNA. TRBV12-2 is shown as a pseudogene. The CDR3 has 17 amino acids. CDR3: CASRSPGPGLFTYEQYF. In DNA form, the CDR3 reads TGTGCAAGTCGCTCCCCCGGCCCGGGACTTTTCACCTACGAGCAGTACTTC.

DNA for the CDR3: TGTGCCAGCAGCTTAGCGCAGGGCACTGAAGCTTTCTTT. Amino acid sequence: CASSLAQGTEAFF. The rearrangement links TRBV7-2 to TRBJ1-1; D perhaps matches TRBD1 (5 bases). The CDR3 has 13 amino acids. Per the germline V gene, CDR1 is SGHTA and CDR2 is FQGNSA. With 0 bases removed from V and 4 bases from J, the gap between germline ends came to 6 bases.

The chain links TRBV6-5 to TRBJ1-3, with D possibly being TRBD1 (6 bases). Germline lookup yields CDR1 MNHEY and CDR2 SVGAGI. The V end lost 7 bases, the J end lost 2 bases, and 12 bases lay between the germline ends. The CDR3 extends over 14 amino acids. This chain's CDR3 is CASNQAGAGNTIYF. In DNA form, the CDR3 reads TGTGCCAGCAACCAAGCAGGGGCTGGAAACACCATATATTTT.

V usage is TRBV10-3 and J usage is TRBJ2-3; 10 bases align to TRBD2. The CDR3 loop spans 18 amino acids. The V segment lost 2 bases and the J segment 3 bases; nucleotides outside the gene matches: 11. The V gene's germline CDR1 is ENHRY and CDR2 SYGVKD. In DNA, the CDR3 is TGTGCCATCAGTGAGACGATAGCGGGGGGTTCGGCAACAGATACGCAGTATTTT. It specifies CAISETIAGGSATDTQYF.